This T cell receptor beta chain was identified during a study of blood T cell repertoires in COVID-19. About the study: In each case, the material was cDNA or gDNA derived from T cells, B-cell-depleted T cells, or PBMCs.

This clone has a single count. As originally analysed: Amplifying reference gene primers gave estimates of nucleated cell counts. Profiling relied on immunoSEQ multiplex PCR, and the TCRdb table lists in-frame clones only, not all of them. For V, J and clone size, that table is used; D and trimming come from the DNA. The sample lists approximately 290,000 clones; 80% to 90% were seen once. Adults between roughly 18 and 95 years of age took part from fewer than 30 US areas. Cohort placement rested on clinical history that participants reported themselves. This CDR3 spans 14 amino acids. V was clipped by 6 bases and J by 7 bases; unmatched bases: 5. Germline CDR1 MRHNA, CDR2 SNTAGT.

V is TRBV6-4 and J is TRBJ2-1; 11 nucleotides line up with TRBD2. Sample: PBMCs or T cells enriched from blood (not recorded which). The receptor comes from a woman in her thirties who had recovered from COVID-19. The CDR3 coding sequence is TGTGCCAGCAGGAACTCTAGCGGGAGGAATGAGCAGTTCTTC. Translation gives CASRNSSGRNEQFF.